The 3 T cell receptor beta chains presented below share a single source sample, sequenced in a study of sequential checkpoint blockade in melanoma. Assay: immunoSEQ multiplex PCR; the TCRdb copy retains only in-frame clones and omits some. The sample comprises under 25,000 clones, 70% to 80% of which are singletons, and approximately 40% rests with the top ten. Stated treatment: randomized to nivolumab then ipilimumab (arm A) or the reverse (arm B). Sequenced material: CD8+ T cells sorted from blood (inferred from file names), taken from a patient given nivolumab and ipilimumab in sequence. Receptor source: a human donor with melanoma.

V gene TRBV30 combines with J gene TRBJ1-3; TRBD1 might be the D (5 bases). V was trimmed by 4 bases and J by 1 base, leaving 11 bases between them. There are 14 residues in the CDR3. The V gene's germline CDR1 is GTSNPN and CDR2 SVGIG (reference sequence). CDR3 in amino acids: CAWTDGTSGNTIYF. In DNA form, the CDR3 reads TGTGCCTGGACCGACGGGACTTCTGGAAACACCATATATTTT.

The chain is built from TRBV11-2 and TRBJ1-1, with unresolved D. The V end lost 1 base, the J end lost 2 bases, and 8 bases lay between the germline ends. The CDR3 has 14 residues. The germline CDR1 and CDR2 sequences are SGHAT and FQNNGV. In nucleotides, the CDR3 is TGTGCCAGCAGCTTAGCAGGCATCAACACTGAAGCTTTCTTT. This gives the protein CASSLAGINTEAFF.

V gene TRBV6-5 combines with J gene TRBJ2-7, with TRBD2 identical over 9 bases. In germline, CDR1 is MNHEY, CDR2 SVGAGI. The CDR3 has 15 amino acids. Losses at the gene ends were 5 bases for V and 1 base for J; bases not matched to a gene: 6. CDR3 sequence: CASSPGLAPSYEQYF. The CDR3 region has the DNA TGTGCCAGCAGTCCGGGACTAGCTCCTTCCTACGAGCAGTACTTC.